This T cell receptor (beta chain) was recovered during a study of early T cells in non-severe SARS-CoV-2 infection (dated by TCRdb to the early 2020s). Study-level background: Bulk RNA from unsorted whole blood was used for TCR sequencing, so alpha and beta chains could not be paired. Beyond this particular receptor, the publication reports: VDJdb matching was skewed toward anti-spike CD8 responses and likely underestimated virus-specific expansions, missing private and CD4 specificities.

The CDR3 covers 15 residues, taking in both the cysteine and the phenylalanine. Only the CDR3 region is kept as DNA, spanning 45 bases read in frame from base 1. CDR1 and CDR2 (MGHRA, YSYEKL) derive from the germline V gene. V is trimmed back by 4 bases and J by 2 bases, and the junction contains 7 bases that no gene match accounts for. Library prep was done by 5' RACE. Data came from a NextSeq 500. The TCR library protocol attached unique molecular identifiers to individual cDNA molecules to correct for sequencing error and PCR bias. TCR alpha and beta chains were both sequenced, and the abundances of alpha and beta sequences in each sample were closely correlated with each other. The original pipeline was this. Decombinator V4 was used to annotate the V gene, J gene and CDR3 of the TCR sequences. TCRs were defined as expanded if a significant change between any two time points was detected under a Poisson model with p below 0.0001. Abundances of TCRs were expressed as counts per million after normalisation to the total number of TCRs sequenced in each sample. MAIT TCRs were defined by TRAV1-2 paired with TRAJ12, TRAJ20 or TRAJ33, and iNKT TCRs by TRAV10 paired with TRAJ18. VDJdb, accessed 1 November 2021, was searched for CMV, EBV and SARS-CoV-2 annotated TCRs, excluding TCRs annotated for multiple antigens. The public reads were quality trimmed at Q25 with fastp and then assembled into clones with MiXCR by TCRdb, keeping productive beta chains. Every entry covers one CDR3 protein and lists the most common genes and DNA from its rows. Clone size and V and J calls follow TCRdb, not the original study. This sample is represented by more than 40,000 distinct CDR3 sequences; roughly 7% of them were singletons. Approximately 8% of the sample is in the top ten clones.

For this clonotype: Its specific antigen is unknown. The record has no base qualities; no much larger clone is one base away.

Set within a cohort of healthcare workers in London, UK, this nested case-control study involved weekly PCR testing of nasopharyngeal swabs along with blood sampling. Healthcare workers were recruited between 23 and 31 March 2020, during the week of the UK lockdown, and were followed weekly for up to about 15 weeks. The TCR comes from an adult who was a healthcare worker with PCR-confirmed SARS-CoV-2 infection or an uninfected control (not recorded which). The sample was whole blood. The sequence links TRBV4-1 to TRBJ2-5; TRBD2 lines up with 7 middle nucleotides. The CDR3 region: CASSLLGAGQETQYF. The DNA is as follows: TGCGCCAGCAGCCTCTTAGGAGCGGGGCAAGAGACCCAGTACTTC.